The 29 T cell receptor beta chains below come from one sample, sequenced in a study of cytomegalovirus exposure and HLA in healthy donors listed by TCRdb under 2017. The library came from the immunoSEQ multiplex PCR assay. TCRdb obtained this table from immuneACCESS and retained in-frame rearrangements with V and J assigned. These tables miss some clones; where compared with another copy, unresolved V genes account for less than half of the shortfall, and the remainder is unexplained. The sample table records 200,000 to 300,000 clones; around 88% of these occur just once. Around 1.3% of the sample is taken by the ten largest. The sample comprised PBMCs. These receptors were obtained from a woman between 25 and 40 years old in good health and CMV-seropositive.

This clone was found a few times. The CDR3 protein is CASSTGSGELFF. The CDR3 DNA reads as TGTGCCAGCAGCACAGGGTCCGGGGAGCTGTTTTTT. This chain links TRBV28 with TRBJ2-2; D is perhaps TRBD1 (6 bases). V dropped 6 bases and J dropped 6 bases, with 8 bases sitting between them. Germline values: CDR1 MDHEN, CDR2 SYDVKM. The CDR3 sequence is 12 residues long.

The V and J genes are TRBV6-5 and TRBJ2-7, with a weak D call TRBD2 (6 bases). This CDR3 comprises 15 residues. Trimming left V 3 bases short and J 3 bases short, with 15 bases between. Germline CDR1 reads MNHEY; CDR2 reads SVGAGI. CDR3 region: CASSYGASAFYEQYF. The CDR3 nucleotides are TGTGCCAGCAGTTATGGGGCTAGCGCATTCTACGAGCAGTACTTC.

This chain links TRBV18 with TRBJ2-1, with 7 nucleotides matching TRBD2. V lost 10 bases and J lost 6; bases outside the gene matches: 12. The CDR3 contains 14 residues. From germline, CDR1 is KGHSH and CDR2 LQKENI. The CDR3 DNA reads TGTGCCACCACCAAAGCTAGCGGCATCAATGAGCAGTTCTTC. Translation: CATTKASGINEQFF.

This chain links TRBV6-5 with TRBJ2-3; TRBD1 matches 7 bases. Germline trimming cut 7 bases from V and 6 bases from J; bases unmatched to any gene: 10. The CDR3 consists of 14 residues. CDR1 and CDR2 (germline): MNHEY, SVGAGI. CDR3 DNA sequence: TGTGCCAGCAAGGGGGCTCAGAGTGAGGATACGCAGTATTTT. Translation gives CASKGAQSEDTQYF.

This chain joins TRBV5-1 and TRBJ2-1; 9 bases are shared with TRBD2. The CDR3 is 15 amino acids. Germline V lookup: CDR1 SGHRS, CDR2 YFSETQ. V lost 0 bases, J lost 8 bases, and 6 bases stayed unmatched. DNA for the CDR3: TGCGCCAGCAGCTTGGCCAAGCGGGAGGTCGATGAGCAGTTCTTC. Translation gives CASSLAKREVDEQFF.

The chain combines TRBV27 with TRBJ2-1; D remains ambiguous. The CDR3 sequence is 14 residues long. Per germline, CDR1 MNHEY and CDR2 SMNVEV (reference sequence). The V end was cut by 4 bases, the J end by 6 bases, with 13 bases between. CDR3 loop: CASSSLILRNEQFF. CDR3 DNA sequence: TGTGCCAGCAGTTCTCTGATACTTCGCAATGAGCAGTTCTTC.

The rearrangement links TRBV7-6 to TRBJ2-3; TRBD1 aligns across 11 bases. Trimming at V came to 5 bases and at J to 6 bases, leaving 10 bases not matched to a gene. This CDR3 has 16 amino acids. Germline lookup yields CDR1 SGHVS and CDR2 FNYEAQ. The CDR3 nucleotides are TGTGCCAGCAGCCCCCTGGGACAGGGGGTTGGGGATACGCAGTATTTT. Its protein product is CASSPLGQGVGDTQYF.

This rearrangement joins TRBV6-5 to TRBJ1-2, with TRBD1 identical over 8 bases. CDR3 size: 15 residues. Germline V gene sequence: CDR1 MNHEY, CDR2 SVGAGI. With 6 bases clipped from V and 7 bases from J, the junction kept 13 bases outside the gene matches. CDR3 sequence reads: CASSQKWDRLSGYTF. Here the CDR3 DNA reads TGTGCCAGCAGCCAGAAGTGGGACAGGTTGAGTGGCTACACCTTC.

Only one count was recorded for this clone. The rearrangement joins TRBV6-5 to TRBJ2-3, with 9 bases aligning to TRBD1. Germline V lookup: CDR1 MNHEY, CDR2 SVGAGI. The CDR3 contains 14 residues. The junction had 5 bases not matched to a gene; V was cut back by 5 bases and J by 5 bases. CDR3 in amino acids: CASSTGGQVDTQYF. CDR3 sequence (DNA): TGTGCCAGCAGTACAGGGGGCCAAGTAGATACGCAGTATTTT.

This chain joins TRBV28 and TRBJ1-2; D possibly corresponds to TRBD1 (6 bases). Germline CDR1 MDHEN, CDR2 SYDVKM. This CDR3 comprises 16 residues. Trimming took 4 bases from V and 3 from J, leaving 18 bases between them. As DNA, the CDR3 is TGTGCCAGCAGTTGGGTCTCGGGGGGCAGGTACTATGGCTACACCTTC. It specifies CASSWVSGGRYYGYTF.

This sequence joins TRBV5-1 and TRBJ2-7; TRBD2 aligns across 7 bases. The J segment lost 0 bases and the V segment lost 0 bases, leaving 3 bases of the junction unmatched. The CDR3 has 15 residues. Germline V lookup: CDR1 SGHRS, CDR2 YFSETQ. The CDR3 DNA follows: TGCGCCAGCAGCTTGGGGACTAGTCACTCCTACGAGCAGTACTTC. Its translation: CASSLGTSHSYEQYF.

The rearrangement links TRBV7-9 to TRBJ1-3; TRBD1 aligns across 7 bases. CDR1 is SEHNR and CDR2 is FQNEAQ in the germline V gene (reference sequence). The CDR3 runs 16 residues. Losses at the gene ends were 1 base for V and 3 bases for J; bases not matched to a gene: 6. The CDR3 coding sequence is TGTGCCAGCAGCTTAGAGGGGGGACAGATTGGAAACACCATATATTTT. This gives the protein CASSLEGGQIGNTIYF. Supplemented by reference TRBV7-9 and TRBJ1-3, the full variable domain reads DTGVSQNPRHKITKRGQNVTFRCDPISEHNRLYWYRQTLGQGPEFLTYFQNEAQLEKSRLLSDRFSAERPKGSFSTLEIQRTEQGDSAMYLCASSLEGGQIGNTIYFGEGSWLTVV.

This chain joins TRBV18 and TRBJ1-1; possible D gene TRBD1, 6 bases. The length of the CDR3 is 14 residues. V lost 5 bases to trimming and J lost 1 base, with 11 bases between them. CDR1 and CDR2 (germline): KGHSH, LQKENI. The CDR3: CASSILQGNTEAFF. In nucleotides, the CDR3 is TGTGCCAGCTCAATTTTACAGGGGAACACTGAAGCTTTCTTT.

V gene TRBV14 combines with J gene TRBJ2-7; D call uncertain. The CDR3 spans 14 residues. Germline V lookup: CDR1 SGHDN, CDR2 FVKESK. V shed 1 base and J shed 5 bases, with 12 bases lying between them. CDR3 coding DNA: TGTGCCAGCAGCCAAGTCTACGTTCCCCACGAGCAGTACTTC. Residues: CASSQVYVPHEQYF.

The chain carries TRBV6-1 and TRBJ2-5; 12 bases match TRBD2. This CDR3 contains 15 residues. Germline loops: CDR1 MNHNS, CDR2 SASEGT. V was pared by 8 bases and J by 5 bases, with 9 bases of the junction left unmatched. The CDR3 region has the DNA TGTGCCAGCGGGCTAGCGGGAGGGCGGTGGGAGACCCAGTACTTC. It specifies CASGLAGGRWETQYF.

The chain links TRBV19 to TRBJ2-5; 9 positions match TRBD2. J was trimmed by 3 bases and V by 3 bases; bases with no gene match: 5. The germline gives CDR1 LNHDA, CDR2 SQIVND (reference sequence). CDR3 length equals 15 residues. The CDR3 is CASSMRASGEETQYF. The CDR3 nucleotides are TGTGCCAGTAGTATGCGGGCTAGCGGGGAAGAGACCCAGTACTTC.

The V gene is TRBV7-3, the J gene TRBJ2-2; 11 positions agree with TRBD2. With V trimmed by 4 bases and J by 6 bases, 10 bases remained unmatched. The CDR3 contains 17 residues. The V gene's germline CDR1 is SGHTA and CDR2 FQGTGA. In nucleotides, the CDR3 is TGTGCCAGCAGCTCGAGCCTAGCGGGAGGTTCGTCCGGGGAGCTGTTTTTT. It codes for CASSSSLAGGSSGELFF.

The rearrangement joins TRBV5-1 to TRBJ2-1, with TRBD2 matching 13 bases. Trimming at V came to 0 bases and at J to 5 bases, leaving 2 bases not matched to a gene. Germline V gene data show CDR1 as SGHRS and CDR2 as YFSETQ. The length of the CDR3 is 16 residues. Here the CDR3 DNA reads TGCGCCAGCAGCTTGGCTACTAGCGGGAGGGACAATGAGCAGTTCTTC. As protein: CASSLATSGRDNEQFF.

The chain joins TRBV18 to TRBJ1-4; D remains unclear. Germline V CDR1 and CDR2: KGHSH, LQKENI. This CDR3 contains 17 residues. The ends were cut back, 1 base at V and 5 bases at J, with 17 bases in the middle. CDR3 sequence reads: CASSPQSLPAENEKLFF. The CDR3 nucleotides read TGTGCCAGCTCACCACAGTCGCTGCCGGCGGAGAATGAAAAACTGTTTTTT.

The rearrangement joins TRBV7-9 to TRBJ2-2, with no clear D. Germline V gene data show CDR1 as SEHNR and CDR2 as FQNEAQ (reference sequence). The CDR3 has 15 amino acids. V lost 2 bases and J lost 3, with 10 bases in between. The CDR3 region is CASSLRTPHTGELFF. CDR3 DNA: TGTGCCAGCAGCTTACGAACACCGCACACCGGGGAGCTGTTTTTT. The variable domain in full, completed from reference TRBV7-9 and TRBJ2-2, reads DTGVSQNPRHKITKRGQNVTFRCDPISEHNRLYWYRQTLGQGPEFLTYFQNEAQLEKSRLLSDRFSAERPKGSFSTLEIQRTEQGDSAMYLCASSLRTPHTGELFFGEGSRLTVL.

The genes are TRBV7-9 and TRBJ1-1; no definite D call. CDR1 and CDR2 from the germline V gene are SEHNR and FQNEAQ (reference sequence). This CDR3 comprises 12 residues. V lost 0 bases, J lost 9 bases, and 8 bases lay in between. CDR3 nucleotides: TGTGCCAGCAGCTTAGCCCCGCGAAAAGCTTTCTTT. It translates to CASSLAPRKAFF.

J is TRBJ2-1 and V is TRBV19, with a possible D match to TRBD2 (5 bases). Trimming removed 0 bases at V and 6 bases at J, with 21 bases between. The CDR3 consists of 18 residues. Looked up from germline, CDR1 is LNHDA and CDR2 is SQIVND (reference sequence). CDR3 nucleotide sequence: TGTGCCAGTAGTATAGAAGGGAGTAGGGCGAAAGGAGTCAATGAGCAGTTCTTC. Amino acids: CASSIEGSRAKGVNEQFF.

The chain recombines TRBV27 with TRBJ2-1; tentative D call: TRBD2 (6 bases). There are 14 residues in the CDR3. V was pared by 9 bases and J by 9 bases, with 21 bases between. In germline, CDR1 is MNHEY, CDR2 SMNVEV (reference sequence). CDR3 bases: TGTGCCAGTTGGCGCTGGGGGGACGTGGGTGAGCAGTTCTTC. Translating gives CASWRWGDVGEQFF.

V usage is TRBV7-9 and J usage is TRBJ1-2; D perhaps matches TRBD1 (6 bases). V lost 5 bases, J lost 2 bases, and 12 bases lay in between. Germline CDR1 and CDR2: SEHNR and FQNEAQ (reference sequence). The CDR3 covers 14 residues. The DNA of the CDR3 is TGTGCCAGCAGCGCCTCCGGGACAAACTATGGCTACACCTTC. Translation gives CASSASGTNYGYTF. The full variable domain, rest sourced from reference TRBV7-9 and TRBJ1-2, is DTGVSQNPRHKITKRGQNVTFRCDPISEHNRLYWYRQTLGQGPEFLTYFQNEAQLEKSRLLSDRFSAERPKGSFSTLEIQRTEQGDSAMYLCASSASGTNYGYTFGSGTRLTVV.

CDR3 sequence: CASSPGQEEIQIQYF. CDR3 sequence (DNA): TGTGCCAGCTCGCCCGGGCAGGAGGAAATCCAAATTCAGTACTTC. This chain links TRBV18 with TRBJ2-4; possibly TRBD2 for D (5 bases). Trimming pared 6 bases from V and 10 bases from J, leaving 22 bases between. This CDR3 is 15 amino acids long. Germline values: CDR1 KGHSH, CDR2 LQKENI. The entire variable domain, with the rest obtained from reference TRBV18 and TRBJ2-4, is as follows: NAGVMQNPRHLVRRRGQEARLRCSPMKGHSHVYWYRQLPEEGLKFMVYLQKENIIDESGMPKERFSAEFPKEGPSILRIQQVVRGDSAAYFCASSPGQEEIQIQYFGAGTRLSVL.

The V and J genes are TRBV2 and TRBJ2-7; D is possibly TRBD2 (6 bases). The ends were cut back, 2 bases at V and 7 bases at J, with 6 bases in the middle. In germline, CDR1 is SNHLY, CDR2 FYNNEI. CDR3 length equals 11 residues. CDR3 region: CASSELAEQYF. CDR3 sequence (DNA): TGTGCCAGCAGTGAACTAGCGGAGCAGTACTTC.

The chain has TRBV11-2 and TRBJ2-3; 7 bases are shared with TRBD1. The V gene's germline CDR1 is SGHAT and CDR2 FQNNGV. This CDR3 comprises 14 residues. V was pared by 4 bases and J by 2 bases, with 3 bases of the junction left unmatched. CDR3 in amino acids: CASSSGQTTDTQYF. In DNA, the CDR3 is TGTGCCAGCAGCTCGGGACAGACCACAGATACGCAGTATTTT. The whole variable domain, filled in from reference TRBV11-2 and TRBJ2-3, reads EAGVAQSPRYKIIEKRQSVAFWCNPISGHATLYWYQQILGQGPKLLIQFQNNGVVDDSQLPKDRFSAERLKGVDSTLKIQPAKLEDSAVYLCASSSGQTTDTQYFGPGTRLTVL.

This clone came up once. This chain connects TRBV11-2 to TRBJ2-7, with 13 bases matching TRBD2. CDR3 length: 15 amino acids. V shed 4 bases, J shed 3 bases, and the junction held 3 bases outside the gene matches. The germline V gene has CDR1 SGHAT and CDR2 FQNNGV. The CDR3 loop is CASSSWTSGSYEQYF. The CDR3 DNA follows: TGTGCCAGCAGCTCGTGGACTAGCGGGAGCTACGAGCAGTACTTC.

This clone was observed a single time. The rearrangement joins TRBV30 to TRBJ2-7, with D perhaps TRBD1 (5 bases). Trimming took 4 bases from V and 0 from J, leaving 16 bases between them. Per germline, CDR1 GTSNPN and CDR2 SVGIG (reference sequence). This CDR3 has 15 residues. The CDR3 coding sequence is TGTGCCTGGACATCACAGGTTCTTAGCTCCTACGAGCAGTACTTC. Protein sequence: CAWTSQVLSSYEQYF.